This T cell receptor beta chain was observed in a study of blood T cell repertoires in COVID-19. At the level of the study: Collection of acute and convalescent COVID-19 samples took place in the United States, Italy and Spain. T cells, B-cell-depleted T cells, or PBMCs supplied cDNA or gDNA.

Authors' analysis steps: Reference gene primer amplification yielded estimated nucleated cell counts. The protocol was immunoSEQ multiplex PCR, while the TCRdb copy is restricted to in-frame clones and leaves out a portion. V and J calls and clone size follow that table, whereas D and trimming were derived from the DNA. This table has approximately 91,000 clones, around nine tenths appearing once. V lost 4 bases, J lost 0 bases, and 9 bases stayed unmatched. Germline-derived CDR1 and CDR2 are SGHRS and YFSETQ. The CDR3 loop spans 16 amino acids. V and J are TRBV5-1 and TRBJ1-1; 7 positions agree with TRBD1. The sample taken for sequencing was peripheral blood. The clonotype comes from a man aged 65 to 79 with acute or convalescent COVID-19. The DNA of the CDR3 is TGCGCCAGCAGCCCTAACTCCGGGACAGTGAACACTGAAGCTTTCTTT. It specifies CASSPNSGTVNTEAFF.